Detailed here is one T cell receptor beta chain. What it binds is not known. In germline, CDR1 is SGHKS, CDR2 YYEKEE (reference sequence). V was shortened by 4 bases and J by 5 bases, with 16 bases between the two germline ends. This CDR3 is 14 amino acids long. Before sequencing took place, the ViraFEST assay used viral peptide pools to expand antigen-specific CD4+ T cells. Scientists isolated CD4+ T cells after an approximately 11-day culture period ended. Vaccine recipients had no previous SARS-CoV-2 infection; their nucleocapsid antibodies were negative. In culture with 10 IU/ml IL-2 and around 10 ug/ml peptides, PBMC were grown at two million per well. Data came from immunoSEQ multiplex PCR; TCRdb stores just in-frame clones and leaves some out. The sample records about 27,000 clones, 72% being singletons. The data were obtained in a study of vaccination effects on CD4 cells after COVID-19. Whole-study findings and limits: Marked clonal contraction of both clone types appeared late after vaccination.

The chain is built from TRBV5-5 and TRBJ2-7; maybe TRBD2 (6 bases). This clonotype was sampled from a human donor who received a COVID-19 vaccine. The specimen comprised CD4+ T cells from PBMCs cultured with SARS-CoV-2 spike peptides, sampled before COVID-19 vaccination. This CDR3 reads CASSLRDSWNEQYF. The CDR3 bases are TGTGCCAGCAGCCTGCGGGACTCTTGGAACGAGCAGTACTTC.